The rows below give T cell receptor beta chains drawn from one sample of a study of blood T cell repertoires in COVID-19. This table comes from immunoSEQ multiplex PCR, and its TCRdb copy is limited to in-frame clones, with some not included. The sample lists over 120,000 clones, about 80% occurring once. Sequencing was carried out using peripheral blood. The origin of the receptors is a man between 65 and 85 years old who had recovered from COVID-19. CDR3s include the opening cysteine and the closing phenylalanine or tryptophan. The D gene is left open where the match is weak. For some rows the clone size is stated as once, few or many, or as a class when expanded; others skip it.

v_gene	abundance	len	d_gene	j_gene	CDR3aa	CDR3nt
TRBV4-1	NA	15	NA	TRBJ2-1	CASSQALVGYSEQFF	TGCGCCAGCAGCCAGGCACTAGTGGGCTACAGTGAGCAGTTCTTC
TRBV18	NA	14	TRBD2	TRBJ2-3	CASSPGLATDTQYF	TGTGCCAGCTCACCAGGACTAGCTACAGATACGCAGTATTTT
TRBV11-3	NA	15	TRBD2	TRBJ2-3	CASSLLAGGTDTQYF	TGTGCCAGCAGTTTACTAGCGGGAGGCACAGATACGCAGTATTTT
TRBV13	NA	15	TRBD2	TRBJ2-3	CASTVSGRVSDTQYF	TGTGCCAGCACCGTTAGCGGGAGAGTGTCAGATACGCAGTATTTT
TRBV19	NA	17	TRBD1	TRBJ1-1	CASSIAGTGRWGTEAFF	TGTGCCAGTAGTATAGCCGGGACAGGGCGTTGGGGCACTGAAGCTTTCTTT
TRBV10-3	few	16	TRBD1	TRBJ1-3	CAISDSDRVSGNTIYF	TGTGCCATCAGTGACTCCGACAGGGTGTCTGGAAACACCATATATTTT
TRBV29-1	NA	14	TRBD1	TRBJ2-7	CSVTGTGGTYEQYF	TGCAGCGTCACCGGGACAGGGGGAACCTACGAGCAGTACTTC
TRBV7-9	NA	17	NA	TRBJ1-4	CASSPRGVRDLGEKLFF	TGTGCCAGCAGCCCTAGAGGTGTACGGGACTTAGGTGAAAAACTGTTTTTT
TRBV5-5	NA	16	TRBD2	TRBJ2-3	CASRGLLSGTTDTQYF	TGTGCCAGCAGGGGGCTCCTCAGCGGGACCACAGATACGCAGTATTTT
TRBV27	NA	15	TRBD2	TRBJ2-1	CASTPGTSGYNEQFF	TGTGCCAGCACCCCAGGGACTAGCGGCTACAATGAGCAGTTCTTC
TRBV19	NA	18	TRBD2	TRBJ2-3	CASSPLGSLAGDTDTQYF	TGTGCCAGTAGCCCTCTAGGGTCACTAGCGGGGGACACAGATACGCAGTATTTT
TRBV7-2	few	14	TRBD2	TRBJ2-1	CASSLAGTSGYQFF	TGTGCCAGCAGCTTAGCCGGGACTAGCGGCTACCAGTTCTTC
TRBV9	NA	17	TRBD1	TRBJ2-3	CASSTRRGRWGTDTQYF	TGTGCCAGCAGCACCCGCAGGGGGCGGTGGGGGACAGATACGCAGTATTTT
TRBV11-2	NA	17	NA	TRBJ2-1	CASSLVFGSNAYNEQFF	TGTGCCAGCAGCTTAGTTTTCGGGTCAAACGCCTACAATGAGCAGTTCTTC
TRBV7-8	NA	14	TRBD2	TRBJ2-1	CASSLALADNEQFF	TGTGCCAGCAGCTTAGCACTAGCGGACAATGAGCAGTTCTTC
TRBV27	NA	16	NA	TRBJ2-4	CASSSPDRLAKNIQYF	TGTGCCAGCAGTTCCCCGGACAGACTAGCCAAAAACATTCAGTACTTC
TRBV18	NA	15	TRBD1	TRBJ2-1	CASSKDRGDYNEQFF	TGTGCCAGCTCAAAGGACAGGGGTGACTACAATGAGCAGTTCTTC
TRBV11-2	NA	14	TRBD2	TRBJ2-3	CASSLDGREDTQYF	TGTGCCAGCAGCTTAGACGGGAGGGAAGATACGCAGTATTTT
TRBV18	NA	16	TRBD2	TRBJ2-3	CASSRSGRAVADTQYF	TGTGCCAGCTCACGAAGCGGGAGGGCCGTTGCAGATACGCAGTATTTT
TRBV29-1	NA	11	TRBD1	TRBJ1-2	CSVARGQGYTF	TGCAGCGTTGCCAGGGGGCAAGGCTACACCTTC
TRBV5-5	NA	17	TRBD1	TRBJ2-3	CASSPVPQGASTDTQYF	TGTGCCAGCAGCCCTGTCCCACAGGGGGCTAGCACAGATACGCAGTATTTT
TRBV7-9	NA	13	TRBD1	TRBJ1-1	CASSVDREGEAFF	TGTGCCAGCAGCGTGGACAGGGAGGGTGAAGCTTTCTTT
TRBV11-2	NA	15	NA	TRBJ2-7	CASTGQWGGSYEQYF	TGTGCCAGCACCGGTCAGTGGGGCGGCTCCTACGAGCAGTACTTC
TRBV5-1	NA	15	NA	TRBJ2-3	CASTLQGRVTDTQYF	TGCGCCAGCACCCTTCAGGGCAGAGTCACAGATACGCAGTATTTT
TRBV5-8	once	14	TRBD1	TRBJ2-7	CASSPRTGTNEQYF	TGTGCCAGCAGCCCCAGGACAGGGACCAACGAGCAGTACTTC
TRBV15	few	15	NA	TRBJ2-1	CATSRDGAVERVQFF	TGTGCCACCAGCAGAGATGGGGCTGTCGAACGCGTGCAGTTCTTC
TRBV18	NA	16	TRBD2	TRBJ2-1	CASSPGTSGVSDEQFF	TGTGCCAGCTCACCAGGGACTAGCGGGGTTTCAGATGAGCAGTTCTTC
TRBV20-1	NA	11	NA	TRBJ1-1	CSATRVREAFF	TGCAGTGCTACGCGGGTTCGTGAAGCTTTCTTT
TRBV27	NA	13	NA	TRBJ2-7	CASSFTASYEQYF	TGTGCCAGCAGTTTTACAGCCTCCTACGAGCAGTACTTC
TRBV19	NA	14	TRBD1	TRBJ2-1	CASSMGQGVHEQFF	TGTGCCAGTAGTATGGGACAGGGGGTTCATGAGCAGTTCTTC
TRBV9	NA	14	NA	TRBJ1-2	CASSVVADTYGYTF	TGTGCCAGCAGCGTAGTCGCGGATACTTATGGCTACACCTTC
TRBV5-1	NA	14	NA	TRBJ2-1	CASRSWTGYNEQFF	TGCGCCAGCAGGTCCTGGACGGGGTACAATGAGCAGTTCTTC
TRBV3-1/TRBV3-2	NA	13	NA	TRBJ2-1	CASSQTPITGQFF	TGTGCCAGCAGCCAAACCCCGATAACGGGGCAGTTCTTC
TRBV5-4	few	15	NA	TRBJ2-2	CASSLDLANTGELFF	TGTGCCAGCAGCTTGGATCTGGCCAACACCGGGGAGCTGTTTTTT
TRBV5-1	NA	15	NA	TRBJ1-4	CASSFKGATNEKLFF	TGCGCCAGCAGCTTTAAGGGGGCAACTAATGAAAAACTGTTTTTT
TRBV30	once	15	NA	TRBJ2-2	CAWSGTLVGTGELFF	TGTGCCTGGAGTGGAACTCTAGTGGGCACCGGGGAGCTGTTTTTT
TRBV4-1	NA	15	NA	TRBJ1-6	CASSQRSLLNSPLHF	TGCGCCAGCAGCCAACGGTCTCTTCTCAATTCACCCCTCCACTTT
TRBV30	few	14	NA	TRBJ1-6	CAWSVLGTLRALHF	TGTGCCTGGAGTGTACTTGGGACTTTGAGGGCCCTCCACTTT
TRBV6-5	NA	14	TRBD2	TRBJ2-1	CASSLAGAYNEQFF	TGTGCCAGCAGTCTAGCGGGAGCTTACAATGAGCAGTTCTTC
TRBV5-1	once	17	TRBD1	TRBJ1-3	CASSLLQGAGAGNTIYF	TGCGCCAGCAGCTTGTTACAGGGGGCCGGCGCTGGAAACACCATATATTTT
TRBV29-1	NA	13	TRBD1	TRBJ2-4	CSAPDPGQGEGYF	TGCAGCGCCCCAGACCCGGGACAGGGAGAGGGGTACTTC
TRBV7-8	NA	18	NA	TRBJ1-6	CASSLGTLRRDYNSPLHF	TGTGCCAGCAGCTTAGGGACGCTACGGAGGGACTATAATTCACCCCTCCACTTT
TRBV12-3/TRBV12-4	NA	13	NA	TRBJ1-2	CATSPTHNYGYTF	TGTGCCACCTCCCCAACACATAACTATGGCTACACCTTC
TRBV6-5	NA	14	TRBD1	TRBJ1-5	CASRGTGGGQPQHF	TGTGCCAGCAGGGGGACAGGGGGCGGTCAGCCCCAGCATTTT